This is a list of T cell receptor beta chains from one sample in a study of blood T cell repertoires in COVID-19. Some clones are missing from TCRdb's copy, which holds only in-frame ones; the method was immunoSEQ multiplex PCR. The top ten hold 9.5% to 15% of the sample, which has 200,000 to 250,000 clones, 80% seen once. Sequenced: peripheral blood. The source of these receptors is a human donor in a cohort sampled during active COVID-19. CDR3s include the opening cysteine and the closing phenylalanine or tryptophan. D genes are given only for firm matches. Clone size is not always given. Where it is, it says once, few, many or a class for expanded clones.

clone_size j_call d_call v_call cdr3_aa cdr3_nt
. TRBJ1-1 . TRBV27 CASSFLGRGTEAFF TGTGCCAGCAGTTTCCTGGGAAGAGGGACTGAAGCTTTCTTT
. TRBJ2-4 . TRBV5-4 CASSPSPEIAKNIQYF TGTGCCAGCAGCCCGAGCCCGGAGATAGCCAAAAACATTCAGTACTTC
. TRBJ2-5 TRBD1 TRBV19 CASSIDRGTGAQETQYF TGTGCCAGTAGTATAGATCGCGGGACAGGGGCCCAAGAGACCCAGTACTTC
. TRBJ2-5 . TRBV5-5 CASSLLPGHSRGETQYF TGTGCCAGCAGCTTGTTACCGGGACACTCTAGGGGAGAGACCCAGTACTTC
. TRBJ1-4 . TRBV9 CASSVGPGGGANEKLFF TGTGCCAGCAGCGTAGGGCCGGGTGGAGGGGCTAATGAAAAACTGTTTTTT
. TRBJ2-7 . TRBV5-8 CASSLLGSDYEQYF TGTGCCAGCAGCTTGCTTGGGAGTGACTACGAGCAGTACTTC
once TRBJ1-3 TRBD1 TRBV7-9 CASSLDRAGNTIYF TGTGCCAGCAGCTTGGACAGGGCTGGAAACACCATATATTTT
. TRBJ2-7 TRBD2 TRBV3-1/TRBV3-2 CASSPGTTYEQYF TGTGCCAGCAGCCCCGGGACTACCTACGAGCAGTACTTC
few TRBJ2-5 . TRBV5-4 CASSRGGGAHQETQYF TGTGCCAGCAGCCGGGGAGGTGGGGCTCATCAAGAGACCCAGTACTTC
. TRBJ1-6 . TRBV7-2 CASTPGGGNSPLHF TGTGCCAGCACCCCTGGGGGGGGTAATTCACCCCTCCACTTT
. TRBJ2-3 . TRBV14 CASSPLDSTQYF TGTGCCAGCAGCCCGCTCGATAGTACGCAGTATTTT
. TRBJ2-2 TRBD2 TRBV5-1 CASSWTSGRATGELFF TGCGCCAGCAGCTGGACTAGCGGGAGGGCCACCGGGGAGCTGTTTTTT
. TRBJ1-5 . TRBV28 CASSPTAGDWEQPQHF TGTGCCAGCAGTCCCACCGCGGGGGATTGGGAGCAGCCCCAGCATTTT